These T cell receptor beta chains were read from a single sample in a study of radiotherapy plus CTLA-4 blockade in lung cancer. Produced via immunoSEQ multiplex PCR; TCRdb's table is partial and in-frame only. The repertoire holds roughly 80,000 clones, with under 80% as singletons. The sample here was peripheral blood, taken from a patient treated with radiotherapy plus ipilimumab. Receptor source: a human donor with non-small cell lung cancer who had a partial response to radiotherapy plus ipilimumab. Some clones in this sample may be carry-over from other donors' samples. CDR3s include the opening cysteine and the closing phenylalanine or tryptophan. The D gene is left open where the match is weak. The size entry is marked missing in some rows and otherwise reads once, few, many or a size class.

J gene	V gene	D gene	clone size	CDR3 DNA	CDR3 protein
TRBJ2-1	TRBV13	TRBD2	-	TGTGCCAGCAGCTCCCTGGGAGGGAGGACCTACAATGAGCAGTTCTTC	CASSSLGGRTYNEQFF
TRBJ1-5	TRBV7-8	TRBD1	-	TGTGCCAGCAGCTCCAGACAGGGCCGGGGAGATCAGCCCCAGCATTTT	CASSSRQGRGDQPQHF
TRBJ2-3	TRBV6-6	-	-	TGTGCCAGCAGGTCCTTAGCAGATAGGACAGATACGCAGTATTTT	CASRSLADRTDTQYF
TRBJ2-5	TRBV29-1	TRBD2	-	TGCAGCGTCGCCCCGGTTGCTAGCGGCAAAGAGACCCAGTACTTC	CSVAPVASGKETQYF
TRBJ2-3	TRBV6-4	-	-	TGTGCCAGCAGTGTGTCCCAGGCAGATACGCAGTATTTT	CASSVSQADTQYF
TRBJ2-1	TRBV28	-	-	TGTGCCAGCTTAGTTCAGACGGGAGCACGCTACAATGAGCAGTTCTTC	CASLVQTGARYNEQFF
TRBJ2-5	TRBV19	-	-	TGTGCCAGTAGTGGGACAAGTCAAGAGACCCAGTACTTC	CASSGTSQETQYF
TRBJ1-2	TRBV5-5	TRBD1	-	TGTGCCAGCAGCTTGGACGGGACAGGGGTTTATGGCTACACCTTC	CASSLDGTGVYGYTF
TRBJ2-2	TRBV18	TRBD1	-	TGTGCCAGCTCCGACCGCCGACAGGGGGCGTACACCGGGGAGCTGTTTTTT	CASSDRRQGAYTGELFF
TRBJ2-3	TRBV7-9	TRBD2	-	TGTGCCAGCAGCTTATTTGTGGGAGGGCCTCCGGATACGCAGTATTTT	CASSLFVGGPPDTQYF
TRBJ2-1	TRBV7-2	TRBD2	-	TGTGCCAGCAGCCTGCAAGCGGGGGGCCGCGGTGAGCAGTTCTTC	CASSLQAGGRGEQFF
TRBJ1-1	TRBV18	TRBD1	-	TGTGCCAGCTCACCGACAGGGGAGGTCCGGGACACTGAAGCTTTCTTT	CASSPTGEVRDTEAFF
TRBJ2-1	TRBV2	TRBD2	-	TGTGCCAGCAGGGGGGGTAGCGGGGGTTTCAATGAGCAGTTCTTC	CASRGGSGGFNEQFF
TRBJ2-3	TRBV11-2	TRBD1	-	TGTGCCAGCAGCTTCGACAGGGGGCGGACAGATACGCAGTATTTT	CASSFDRGRTDTQYF
TRBJ1-2	TRBV28	-	-	TGTGCCAGCAGTTTAAGCGGAACTAACTATGGCTACACCTTC	CASSLSGTNYGYTF
TRBJ2-1	TRBV7-2	TRBD2	-	TGTGCCAGCAGCTTAGCTTCTAGCGGGGGGGCCAACAATGAGCAGTTCTTC	CASSLASSGGANNEQFF
TRBJ2-7	TRBV25-1	-	once	TGTGCCAGCAGTCAAACAGACTCCTACGAGCAGTACTTC	CASSQTDSYEQYF
TRBJ2-3	TRBV4-2	TRBD2	-	TGTGCCAGCAGCCAAGATGGTAGGACTAGCGGGAGGACAGATACGCAGTATTTT	CASSQDGRTSGRTDTQYF
TRBJ2-2	TRBV29-1	-	-	TGCAGCGTTGATGTCGGGGGCACCGGGGAGCTGTTTTTT	CSVDVGGTGELFF
TRBJ2-5	TRBV2	TRBD1	few	TGTGCCAGCAGACCTGGTCGGACAGGCGAAAAAGAGACCCAGTACTTC	CASRPGRTGEKETQYF
TRBJ2-5	TRBV2	TRBD2	-	TGTGCCAGCATCCTAGCGGGAGTTGGAGAGACCCAGTACTTC	CASILAGVGETQYF
TRBJ2-1	TRBV7-9	-	-	TGTGCCAGCAGCCAATCCGCGGGGCCTCGCTCCTACAATGAGCAGTTCTTC	CASSQSAGPRSYNEQFF
TRBJ1-2	TRBV15	TRBD1	-	TGTGCCACCAGCAGGACAGGGAGGTATGGCTACACCTTC	CATSRTGRYGYTF
TRBJ2-3	TRBV21-1	-	once	TGTGCCAGCAGCAAAGTGACTAGCGGGAGGACCGATACGCAGTATTTT	CASSKVTSGRTDTQYF
TRBJ2-7	TRBV19	-	-	TGTGCCAGTCATGGGCAGAGCTACGAGCAGTACTTC	CASHGQSYEQYF
TRBJ2-2	TRBV14	TRBD2	-	TGTGCCAGCAGCCGCGGACTAGCGGGGAGCACCGGGGAGCTGCTTTTT	CASSRGLAGSTGELLF
TRBJ2-6	TRBV7-8	-	-	TGTGCCAGCAGCTTAGTCATCGGTTCCTCTGGGGCCAACGTCCTGACTTTC	CASSLVIGSSGANVLTF
TRBJ2-5	TRBV7-2	TRBD1	-	TGTGCCAGCAGCGACGGAACAGGGGGGAAAGGAGAGACCCAGTACTTC	CASSDGTGGKGETQYF
TRBJ2-5	TRBV19	TRBD1	-	TGTGCCAGTAGTATAGGGACAGGGCCTCAAGCGACCCAGTACTTC	CASSIGTGPQATQYF
TRBJ1-6	TRBV28	-	-	TGTGCCAGCAAACTGGGGGGTGTCTATAATTCACCCCTCCACTTT	CASKLGGVYNSPLHF
TRBJ2-1	TRBV30	TRBD2	-	TGTGCCTGGATCTTGGGCGGGAGGAGGAATGAGCAGTTCTTC	CAWILGGRRNEQFF
TRBJ1-2	TRBV30	-	-	TGTGCGCTAGAAGTGGGCAGGGGAAGGGGCTACACCTTC	CALEVGRGRGYTF
TRBJ1-2	TRBV6-1	TRBD1	once	TGTGCCAGCAGTGAAAAGACAGGACAGGGGGCTTTGGGCTACACCTTC	CASSEKTGQGALGYTF
TRBJ2-7	TRBV10-2	-	-	TGCGCCAGCACCTTAGTGGACTGGGGCGAGCAGTACTTC	CASTLVDWGEQYF
TRBJ1-1	TRBV28	-	-	TGTGCCAGCAGTTTTGGCGGGCCCGGGGGAGCTTTCTTT	CASSFGGPGGAFF
TRBJ1-1	TRBV28	-	-	TGTGCCAGTAACAGGGACGGCGAAGCTTTCTTT	CASNRDGEAFF
TRBJ2-7	TRBV5-1	TRBD2	-	TGCGCCAGCAGCGGATCCGTCTTAGCGGGAGGGCCTCGTGAGCAGTACTTC	CASSGSVLAGGPREQYF
TRBJ2-2	TRBV7-2	TRBD2	-	TGTGCCAGCAGCTGGGACTATATATCGAACACCGGGGAGCTGTTTTTT	CASSWDYISNTGELFF
TRBJ2-2	TRBV18	-	-	TGTGCCAGCTCACCATCCAGGGTGGGCACCGGGGAGCTGTTTTTT	CASSPSRVGTGELFF
TRBJ2-5	TRBV28	-	-	TGTGCCAGCAGTTCAAGCCAGTCTGGCGGGGAGACCCAGTACTTC	CASSSSQSGGETQYF
TRBJ2-3	TRBV7-9	TRBD1	once	TGTGCCAGCAGCTTAGAGGGACAGGGTTACGATACGCAGTATTTT	CASSLEGQGYDTQYF
TRBJ2-2	TRBV7-3	TRBD2	-	TGTGCCAGCAGCTTAAGACTAGCGGGAAGGCACGGGGAGCTGTTTTTT	CASSLRLAGRHGELFF
TRBJ1-4	TRBV28	-	-	TGTGCCAGCGGGGAGGGGTTTAATGAAAAACTGTTTTTT	CASGEGFNEKLFF
TRBJ1-5	TRBV2	-	-	TGTGCCAGCAAGCCCGTCTTCGGGGGGACTCAGCCCCAGCATTTT	CASKPVFGGTQPQHF
TRBJ1-2	TRBV6-1	-	few	TGTGCCAGCAGCGCCCAGGCCAACTATGGCTACACCTTC	CASSAQANYGYTF
TRBJ2-2	TRBV5-1	TRBD2	-	TGCGCCAGCAGCTTACCCGGGACTAGCGGGAGATTCGCCGGGGAGCTGTTTTTT	CASSLPGTSGRFAGELFF
TRBJ2-5	TRBV5-1	-	once	TGCGCCAGCAGGGCTTTGGAGACCCAGTACTTC	CASRALETQYF
TRBJ2-7	TRBV11-3	-	-	TGTGCCAGCAGCTTAGTAACCTACGAGCAGTACTTC	CASSLVTYEQYF
TRBJ1-5	TRBV21-1	-	-	TGTGCCAGCAGCAAACCCGGGACAGGGTTCCAATGGCCCCAGCATTTT	CASSKPGTGFQWPQHF
TRBJ2-3	TRBV6-6	-	-	TGTGCCAGCGCACCGCTAAGTCATCCCACAGATACGCAGTATTTT	CASAPLSHPTDTQYF